Below, one T cell receptor beta chain is given with its context. Its antigen is currently not known. No base quality information exists; no much larger clone differs at one position. The sample is drawn from a study of control samples from healthy donors and cancer patients (dated by TCRdb to about 2020). The receptor library was made with the immunoSEQ multiplex PCR assay. TCRdb mirrors the immuneACCESS table, restricted to in-frame sequences. Some clones are absent from its copies; in checked studies, under half trace to an unresolved V gene, and the reason for the others is unknown. The sample table records some 74,000 clones; 83% of these occur just once. The top ten hold approximately 15% of the sample. The germline V gene provides CDR1 LGHNA and CDR2 YNFKEQ. From the cysteine through the phenylalanine, the CDR3 covers 15 amino acids. Just the 45-base CDR3 DNA is kept, in frame starting at base 1. Clipping removes 0 bases from V and 6 bases from J, with 3 as the unmatched junction base count.

The chain is encoded by TRBV4-2 joined to TRBJ1-1, and TRBD1 matches 11 of the central bases. The sample comprised blood. The source is a man in his 60s in good health. The nucleotide sequence is given as TGTGCCAGCAGCCAAGAGGGACAGGGGGGGCCTGAAGCTTTCTTT. This translates into CASSQEGQGGPEAFF.